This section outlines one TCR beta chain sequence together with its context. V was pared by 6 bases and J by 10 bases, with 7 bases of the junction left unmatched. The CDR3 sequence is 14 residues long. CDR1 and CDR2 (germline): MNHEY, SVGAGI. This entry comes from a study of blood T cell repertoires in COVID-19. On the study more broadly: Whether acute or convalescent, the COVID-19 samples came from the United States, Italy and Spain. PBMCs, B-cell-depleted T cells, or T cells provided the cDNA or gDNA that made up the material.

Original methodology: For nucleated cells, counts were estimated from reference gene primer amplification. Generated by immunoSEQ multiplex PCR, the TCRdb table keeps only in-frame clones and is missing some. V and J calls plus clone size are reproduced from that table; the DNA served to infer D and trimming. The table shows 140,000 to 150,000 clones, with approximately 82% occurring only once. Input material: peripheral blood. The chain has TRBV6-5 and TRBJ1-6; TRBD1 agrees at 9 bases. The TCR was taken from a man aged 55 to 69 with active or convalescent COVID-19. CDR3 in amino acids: CASSRGQGMSPLHF. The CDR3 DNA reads TGTGCCAGCAGCAGGGGACAGGGTATGTCACCCCTCCACTTT.